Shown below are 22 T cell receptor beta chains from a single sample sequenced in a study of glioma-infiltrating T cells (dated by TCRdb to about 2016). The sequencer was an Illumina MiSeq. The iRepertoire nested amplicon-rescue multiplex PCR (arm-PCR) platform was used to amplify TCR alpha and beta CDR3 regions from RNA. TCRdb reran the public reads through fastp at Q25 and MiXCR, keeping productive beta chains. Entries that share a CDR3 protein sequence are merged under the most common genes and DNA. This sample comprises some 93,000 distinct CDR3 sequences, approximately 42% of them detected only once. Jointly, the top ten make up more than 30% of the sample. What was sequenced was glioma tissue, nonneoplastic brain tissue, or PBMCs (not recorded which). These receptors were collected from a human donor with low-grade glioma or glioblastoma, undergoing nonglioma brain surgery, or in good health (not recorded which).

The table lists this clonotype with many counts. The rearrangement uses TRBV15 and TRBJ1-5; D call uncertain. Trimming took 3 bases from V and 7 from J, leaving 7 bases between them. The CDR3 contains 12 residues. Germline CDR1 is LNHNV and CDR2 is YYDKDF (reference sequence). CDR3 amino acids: CATSSVGQPQHF. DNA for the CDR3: TGTGCCACCAGCAGTGTAGGACAGCCCCAGCATTTT.

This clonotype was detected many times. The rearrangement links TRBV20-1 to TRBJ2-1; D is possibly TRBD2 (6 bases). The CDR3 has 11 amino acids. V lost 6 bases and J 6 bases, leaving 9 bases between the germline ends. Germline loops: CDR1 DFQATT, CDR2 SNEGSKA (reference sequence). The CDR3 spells CSASSVNEQFF. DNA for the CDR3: TGCAGTGCATCTAGCGTCAATGAGCAGTTCTTC.

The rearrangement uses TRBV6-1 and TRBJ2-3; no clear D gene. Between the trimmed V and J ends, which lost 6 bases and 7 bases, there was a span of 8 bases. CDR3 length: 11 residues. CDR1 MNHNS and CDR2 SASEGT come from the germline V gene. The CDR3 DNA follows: TGTGCCAGCAGAGCTGCCAATACGCAGTATTTT. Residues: CASRAANTQYF.

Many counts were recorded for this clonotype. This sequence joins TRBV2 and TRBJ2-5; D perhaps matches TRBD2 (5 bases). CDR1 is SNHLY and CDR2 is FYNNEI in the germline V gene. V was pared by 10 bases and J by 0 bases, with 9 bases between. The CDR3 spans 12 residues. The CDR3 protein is CATTGNQETQYF. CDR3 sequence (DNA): TGTGCCACCACGGGAAACCAAGAGACCCAGTACTTC.

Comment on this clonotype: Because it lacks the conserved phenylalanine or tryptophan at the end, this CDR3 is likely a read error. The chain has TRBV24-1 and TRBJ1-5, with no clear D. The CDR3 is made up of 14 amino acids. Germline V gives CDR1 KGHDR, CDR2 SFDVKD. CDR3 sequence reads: CATSDLRNDQTQHV. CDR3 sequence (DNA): TGTGCCACCAGTGATTTGCGGAACGATCAGACCCAGCATGTT.

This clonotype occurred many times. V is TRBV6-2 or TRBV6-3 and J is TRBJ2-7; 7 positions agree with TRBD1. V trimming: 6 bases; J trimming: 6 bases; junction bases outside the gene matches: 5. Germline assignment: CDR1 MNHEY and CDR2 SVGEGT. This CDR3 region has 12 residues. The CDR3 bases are TGTGCCAGCAGCCAGACAGGGATCGAGCAGTACTTC. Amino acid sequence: CASSQTGIEQYF.

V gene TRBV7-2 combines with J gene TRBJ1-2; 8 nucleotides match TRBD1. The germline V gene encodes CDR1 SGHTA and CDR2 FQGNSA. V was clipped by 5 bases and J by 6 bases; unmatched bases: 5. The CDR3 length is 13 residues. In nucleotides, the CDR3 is TGTGCCAGCAGCCCGACAGGGGACAATGGCTACACCTTC. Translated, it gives CASSPTGDNGYTF.

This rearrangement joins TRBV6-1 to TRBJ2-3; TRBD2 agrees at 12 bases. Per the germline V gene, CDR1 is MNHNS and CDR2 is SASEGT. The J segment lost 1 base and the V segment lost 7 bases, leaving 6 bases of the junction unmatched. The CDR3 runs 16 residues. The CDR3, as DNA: TGTGCCAGCAAAACTAGCGGGGGGCAGGGCACAGATACGCAGTATTTT. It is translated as CASKTSGGQGTDTQYF.

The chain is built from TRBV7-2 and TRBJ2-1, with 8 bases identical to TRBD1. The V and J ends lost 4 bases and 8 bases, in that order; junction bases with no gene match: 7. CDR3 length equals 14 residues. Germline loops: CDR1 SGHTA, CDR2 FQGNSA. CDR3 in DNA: TGTGCCAGCAGCTCCGACAGGGGACGCTATGAGCAGTTCTTC. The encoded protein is CASSSDRGRYEQFF.

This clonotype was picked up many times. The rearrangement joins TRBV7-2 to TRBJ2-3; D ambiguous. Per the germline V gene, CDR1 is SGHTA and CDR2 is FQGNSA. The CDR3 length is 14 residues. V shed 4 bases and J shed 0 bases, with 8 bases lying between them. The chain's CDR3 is CASSYQLSTDTQYF. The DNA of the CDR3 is TGTGCCAGCAGCTACCAACTCAGCACAGATACGCAGTATTTT.

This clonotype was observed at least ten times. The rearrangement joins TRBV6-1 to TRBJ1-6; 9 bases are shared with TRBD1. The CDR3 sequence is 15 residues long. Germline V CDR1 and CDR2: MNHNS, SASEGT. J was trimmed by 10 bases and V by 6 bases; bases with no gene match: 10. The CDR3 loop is CASSRPGQGYSPLHF. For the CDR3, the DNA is TGTGCCAGCAGCAGACCGGGACAGGGATACTCACCCCTCCACTTT.

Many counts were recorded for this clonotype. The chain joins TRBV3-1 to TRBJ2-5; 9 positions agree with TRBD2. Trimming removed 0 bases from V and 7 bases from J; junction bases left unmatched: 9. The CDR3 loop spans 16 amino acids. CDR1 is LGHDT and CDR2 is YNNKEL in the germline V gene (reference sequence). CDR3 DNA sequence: TGTGCCAGCAGCCAAGATGCTAGCGGGAATAAAGGGACCCAGTACTTC. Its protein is CASSQDASGNKGTQYF.

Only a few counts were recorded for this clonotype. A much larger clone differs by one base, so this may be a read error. The CDR3 reads CASSRGGSMKTEAFF. CDR3 DNA: TGTGCCAGTAGCCGCGGGGGGAGCATGAAAACTGAAGCTTTCTTT. The chain is built from TRBV19 and TRBJ1-1, with TRBD1 as a possible D gene (5 bases). The CDR3 has 15 amino acids. Germline assignment: CDR1 LNHDA and CDR2 SQIVND (reference sequence).

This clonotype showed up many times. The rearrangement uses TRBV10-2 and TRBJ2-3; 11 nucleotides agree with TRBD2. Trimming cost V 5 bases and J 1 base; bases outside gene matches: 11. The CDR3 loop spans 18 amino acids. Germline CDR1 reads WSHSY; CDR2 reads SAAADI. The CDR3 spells CASSRTSGGVTGTDTQYF. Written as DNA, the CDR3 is TGCGCCAGCAGTAGAACTAGCGGGGGAGTTACTGGCACAGATACGCAGTATTTT.

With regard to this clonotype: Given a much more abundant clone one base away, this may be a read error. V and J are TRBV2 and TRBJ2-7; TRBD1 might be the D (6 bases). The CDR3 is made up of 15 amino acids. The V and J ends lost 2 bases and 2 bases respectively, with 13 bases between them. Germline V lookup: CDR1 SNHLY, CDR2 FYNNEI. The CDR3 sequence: CASSELVGTTYEQYF. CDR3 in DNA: TGTGCCAGCAGTGAATTGGTCGGGACAACCTACGAGCAGTACTTC.

The CDR3 reads CSASAYRPNQPQHF. The CDR3 coding sequence is TGCAGTGCCAGTGCCTACAGACCCAATCAGCCCCAGCATTTT. This sequence joins TRBV20-1 and TRBJ1-5; unclear D gene. Trimming stripped 6 bases from V and 3 bases from J, with 15 bases between. In germline, CDR1 is DFQATT, CDR2 SNEGSKA (reference sequence). This CDR3 has 14 amino acids.

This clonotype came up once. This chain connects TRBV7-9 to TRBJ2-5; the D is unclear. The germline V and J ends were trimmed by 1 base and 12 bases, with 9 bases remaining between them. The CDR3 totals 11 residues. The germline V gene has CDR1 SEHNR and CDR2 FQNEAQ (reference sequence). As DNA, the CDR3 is TGTGCCAGCAGCTTAGGGGAAACCAAGTACTTC. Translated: CASSLGETKYF.

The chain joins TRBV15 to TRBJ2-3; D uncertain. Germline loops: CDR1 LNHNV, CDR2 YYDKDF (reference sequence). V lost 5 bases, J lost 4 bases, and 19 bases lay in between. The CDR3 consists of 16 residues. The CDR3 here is CATSLRALQLPDTQYF. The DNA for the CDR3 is TGTGCCACCAGCTTACGAGCCTTGCAGCTCCCAGATACGCAGTATTTT.

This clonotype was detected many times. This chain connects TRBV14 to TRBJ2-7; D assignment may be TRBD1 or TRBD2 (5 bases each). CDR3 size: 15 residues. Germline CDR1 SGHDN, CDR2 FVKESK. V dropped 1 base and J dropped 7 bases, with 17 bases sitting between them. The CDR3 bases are TGTGCCAGCAGCCAAGCCGGGACGGTATCTCGGGAGCAGTACTTC. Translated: CASSQAGTVSREQYF.

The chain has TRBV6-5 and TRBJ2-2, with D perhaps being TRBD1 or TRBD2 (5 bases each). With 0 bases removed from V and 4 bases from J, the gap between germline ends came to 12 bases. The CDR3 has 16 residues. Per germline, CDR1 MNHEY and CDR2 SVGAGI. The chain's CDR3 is CASSYSGPTVTGELFF. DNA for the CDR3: TGTGCCAGCAGTTACTCGGGACCTACGGTCACCGGGGAGCTGTTTTTT.

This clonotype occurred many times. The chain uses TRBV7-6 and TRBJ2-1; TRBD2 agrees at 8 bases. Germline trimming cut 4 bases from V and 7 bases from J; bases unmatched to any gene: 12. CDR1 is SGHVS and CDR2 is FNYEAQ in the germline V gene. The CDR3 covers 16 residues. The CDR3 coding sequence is TGTGCCAGCAGCTCGAGGTCGAGCGGGAGTATGAATGAGCAGTTCTTC. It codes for CASSSRSSGSMNEQFF.

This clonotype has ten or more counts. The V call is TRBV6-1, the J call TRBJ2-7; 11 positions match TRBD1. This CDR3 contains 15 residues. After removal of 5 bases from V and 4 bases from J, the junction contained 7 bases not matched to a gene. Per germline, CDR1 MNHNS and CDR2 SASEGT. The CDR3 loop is CASSFTGTGGYEQYF. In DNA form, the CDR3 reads TGTGCCAGCAGTTTCACCGGGACAGGGGGGTACGAGCAGTACTTC.